This T cell receptor beta chain was profiled in a study of PD-L1 blockade in urothelial cancer. As for the study in general: Male patients with bladder-origin urothelial cancer numbered about 90% of the roughly 29.

The sample's time point: pretreatment peripheral blood. Patients suffered from locally advanced or metastatic urothelial carcinoma. Synthetic templates analogous to TCR were spiked into all PCRs individually. The assay was immunoSEQ multiplex PCR, and TCRdb's table has in-frame clones only and misses some. This repertoire shows some 87,000 clones, about nine tenths found once; its top ten account for roughly 2%. This clonotype originated in a man aged 55 to 69 with urothelial cancer. The source material was PBMCs, sampled around atezolizumab (anti-PD-L1) treatment.

The chain's CDR3 is CASRSTGTGELFF. The CDR3 DNA follows: TGCGCCAGCAGAAGTACAGGGACCGGGGAGCTGTTTTTT. The chain couples TRBV5-1 to TRBJ2-2, with D maybe TRBD1 (6 bases). This CDR3 region has 13 residues. Germline values: CDR1 SGHRS, CDR2 YFSETQ. Deletions cut 5 bases from V and 5 bases from J, with 10 bases between. Full variable domain (outside the CDR3, taken from reference TRBV5-1 and TRBJ2-2): KAGVTQTPRYLIKTRGQQVTLSCSPISGHRSVSWYQQTPGQGLQFLFEYFSETQRNKGNFPGRFSGRQFSNSRSEMNVSTLELGDSALYLCASRSTGTGELFFGEGSRLTVL.